This entry lists 10 T cell receptor beta chains sequenced from one sample in a study of CD8 T cells in ankylosing spondylitis. TCRdb recomputed calls from the 5' RACE reads with MiXCR, one row per CDR3 protein. The sample records 110,000 to 150,000 distinct CDR3 sequences, about 8% being singletons. Sequenced: synovial fluid, either unsorted or a sorted T cell fraction (not recorded which). Receptors were obtained from a male donor with ankylosing spondylitis.

This clonotype was detected many times. V gene TRBV29-1 combines with J gene TRBJ1-1; D gene ambiguous. Trimming took 8 bases from V and 8 from J, leaving 18 bases between them. Germline V lookup: CDR1 SQVTM, CDR2 ANQGSEA. The CDR3 extends over 12 amino acids. CDR3 nucleotides: TGCAGCACTCAAGGCCCGGCCCCCGAAGCTTTCTTT. Translated, it gives CSTQGPAPEAFF.

This clonotype was seen a few times. This sequence joins TRBV12-5 and TRBJ2-1, with a weak D call TRBD1 (6 bases). CDR3 length: 17 amino acids. Germline values: CDR1 LGHNT, CDR2 FRNRAP. Trimming pared 0 bases from V and 9 bases from J, leaving 21 bases between. CDR3 sequence (DNA): TGTGCTAGTGGTTTGGTACCAGATGGGTCCATGACAGGTGAGCAGTTCTTC. Protein product: CASGLVPDGSMTGEQFF.

This clonotype was detected only a few times. The rearrangement links TRBV2 to TRBJ2-1; the match to TRBD1 covers 7 bases. The CDR3 has 14 residues. Per germline, CDR1 SNHLY and CDR2 FYNNEI. Trimming at V came to 5 bases and at J to 4 bases, leaving 5 bases not matched to a gene. The CDR3 here is CASSPQTGYNEQFF. Here the CDR3 DNA reads TGTGCCAGCAGTCCTCAGACAGGGTACAATGAGCAGTTCTTC.

There are many counts of this clonotype. V and J are TRBV5-6 and TRBJ1-5; D not resolved. This CDR3 has 13 residues. V was cut by 3 bases and J by 4 bases, with 8 bases left in between. Germline V lookup: CDR1 SGHDT, CDR2 YYEEEE. The DNA for the CDR3 is TGTGCCAGCAGCTCTGGCGTTAATCAGCCCCAGCATTTT. Protein product: CASSSGVNQPQHF. Based on the CDR3 plus reference TRBV5-6 and TRBJ1-5, the full variable domain is DAGVTQSPTHLIKTRGQQVTLRCSPKSGHDTVSWYQQALGQGPQFIFQYYEEEERQRGNFPDRFSGHQFPNYSSELNVNALLLGDSALYLCASSSGVNQPQHFGDGTRLSIL.

This clonotype was detected ten times or more. V gene TRBV6-5 combines with J gene TRBJ2-3; 7 positions agree with TRBD2. This CDR3 comprises 16 residues. CDR1 and CDR2 (germline): MNHEY, SVGAGI. V lost 0 bases and J lost 6; bases outside the gene matches: 9. CDR3 protein: CASSYSGLAEGDTQYF. The CDR3 nucleotides read TGTGCCAGCAGTTACTCGGGGCTAGCGGAAGGGGATACGCAGTATTTT.

This sequence joins TRBV30 and TRBJ2-3; D unclear. Germline-derived CDR1 and CDR2 are GTSNPN and SVGIG (reference sequence). This CDR3 region has 15 residues. The V end was cut by 1 base, the J end by 3 bases, with 14 bases between. CDR3 amino acids: CAWSEGTVGTDTQYF. The CDR3 DNA follows: TGTGCCTGGAGTGAGGGAACGGTAGGAACAGATACGCAGTATTTT.

The chain couples TRBV2 to TRBJ1-6; a possible D gene is TRBD1 (5 bases). Germline assignment: CDR1 SNHLY and CDR2 FYNNEI. The CDR3 is 17 amino acids. V shed 6 bases and J shed 5 bases, with 20 bases lying between them. The CDR3 bases are TGTGCCAGCAGGTCCGCAGGGATTACGTGGAATAATTCACCCCTCCACTTT. This translates into CASRSAGITWNNSPLHF.

There are many counts of this clonotype. The rearrangement uses TRBV7-2 and TRBJ2-1; possibly TRBD1 or TRBD2 for D (5 bases each). V lost 4 bases, J lost 6 bases, and 16 bases lay in between. The CDR3 contains 15 residues. The V gene's germline CDR1 is SGHTA and CDR2 FQGNSA. As DNA, the CDR3 is TGTGCCAGCAGCTCCACCGGGACCTCCCTCAATGAGCAGTTCTTC. As protein: CASSSTGTSLNEQFF.

This clonotype was seen at least ten times. The chain employs TRBV7-9 and TRBJ1-3; possible D gene TRBD1, 6 bases. This CDR3 has 15 residues. The V end was cut by 5 bases, the J end by 7 bases, with 18 bases between. Germline V gene sequence: CDR1 SEHNR, CDR2 FQNEAQ (reference sequence). CDR3 nucleotide sequence: TGTGCCAGCAGCGCAGGGGTTGGGAGGTGGAACACCATATATTTT. Encoded protein: CASSAGVGRWNTIYF.

In this sample, this clonotype turned up many times. This sequence joins TRBV6-1 and TRBJ1-1; no clear D. CDR1 and CDR2 (germline): MNHNS, SASEGT. The V and J ends lost 6 bases and 8 bases respectively, with 16 bases between them. This CDR3 has 13 amino acids. The CDR3 loop is CASRSQLIREAFF. The CDR3 DNA follows: TGTGCCAGCAGATCCCAGCTGATACGGGAAGCTTTCTTT.